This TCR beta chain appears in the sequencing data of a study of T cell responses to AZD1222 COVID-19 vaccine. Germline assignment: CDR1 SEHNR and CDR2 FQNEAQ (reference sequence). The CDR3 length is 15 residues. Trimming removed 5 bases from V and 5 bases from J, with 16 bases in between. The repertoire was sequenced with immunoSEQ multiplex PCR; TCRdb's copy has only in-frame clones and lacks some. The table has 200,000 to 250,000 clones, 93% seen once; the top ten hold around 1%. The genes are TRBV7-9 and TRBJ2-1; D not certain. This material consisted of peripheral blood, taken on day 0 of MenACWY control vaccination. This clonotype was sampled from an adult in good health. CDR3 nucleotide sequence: TGTGCCAGCAGCCACCTTCAGGACCGTAACAATGAGCAGTTCTTC. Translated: CASSHLQDRNNEQFF. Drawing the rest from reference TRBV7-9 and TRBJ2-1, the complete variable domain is DTGVSQNPRHKITKRGQNVTFRCDPISEHNRLYWYRQTLGQGPEFLTYFQNEAQLEKSRLLSDRFSAERPKGSFSTLEIQRTEQGDSAMYLCASSHLQDRNNEQFFGPGTRLTVL.